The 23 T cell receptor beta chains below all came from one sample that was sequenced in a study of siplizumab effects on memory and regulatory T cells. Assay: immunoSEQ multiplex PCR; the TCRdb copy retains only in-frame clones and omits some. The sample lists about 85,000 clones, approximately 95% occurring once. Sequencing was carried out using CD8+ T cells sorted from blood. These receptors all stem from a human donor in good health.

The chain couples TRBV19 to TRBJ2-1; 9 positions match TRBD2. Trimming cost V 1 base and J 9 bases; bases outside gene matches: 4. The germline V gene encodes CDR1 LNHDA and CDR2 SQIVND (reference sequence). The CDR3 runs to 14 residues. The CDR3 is CASSIGREGIEQFF. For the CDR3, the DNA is TGTGCCAGTAGTATAGGGCGGGAGGGGATTGAGCAGTTCTTC.

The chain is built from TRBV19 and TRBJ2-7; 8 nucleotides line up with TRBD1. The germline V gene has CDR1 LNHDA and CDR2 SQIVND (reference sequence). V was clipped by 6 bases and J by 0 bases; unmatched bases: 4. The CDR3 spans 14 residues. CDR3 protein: CASSVGQGSYEQYF. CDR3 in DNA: TGTGCCAGTAGCGTTGGACAGGGCTCCTACGAGCAGTACTTC.

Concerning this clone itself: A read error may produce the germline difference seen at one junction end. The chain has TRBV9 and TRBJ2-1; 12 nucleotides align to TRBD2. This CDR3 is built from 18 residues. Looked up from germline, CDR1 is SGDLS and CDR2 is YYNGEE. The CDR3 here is CASSVAILAGGPDKEQFF. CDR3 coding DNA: TGTGCCAGCAGCGTAGCGATACTAGCGGGAGGTCCCGACAAAGAGCAGTTCTTC. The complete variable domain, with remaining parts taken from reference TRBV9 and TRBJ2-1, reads DSGVTQTPKHLITATGQRVTLRCSPRSGDLSVYWYQQSLDQGLQFLIQYYNGEERAKGNILERFSAQQFPDLHSELNLSSLELGDSALYFCASSVAILAGGPDKEQFFGPGTRLTVL.

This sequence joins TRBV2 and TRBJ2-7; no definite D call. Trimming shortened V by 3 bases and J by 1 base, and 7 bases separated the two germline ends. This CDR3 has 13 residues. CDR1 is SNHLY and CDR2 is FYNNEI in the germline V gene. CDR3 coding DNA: TGTGCCAGCAGTGATCCTAGGTCCTACGAGCAGTACTTC. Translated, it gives CASSDPRSYEQYF.

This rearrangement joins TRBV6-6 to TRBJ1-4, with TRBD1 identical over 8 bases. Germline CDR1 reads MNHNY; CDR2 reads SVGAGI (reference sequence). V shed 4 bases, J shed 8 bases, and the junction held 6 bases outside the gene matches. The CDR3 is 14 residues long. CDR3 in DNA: TGTGCCAGCAGTTCACAGGGGGGAAGGGAAAAACTGTTTTTT. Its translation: CASSSQGGREKLFF.

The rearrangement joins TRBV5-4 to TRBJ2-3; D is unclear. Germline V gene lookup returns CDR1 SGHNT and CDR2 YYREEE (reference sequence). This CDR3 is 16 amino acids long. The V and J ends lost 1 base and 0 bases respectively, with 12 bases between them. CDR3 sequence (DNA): TGTGCCAGCAGCTTGATCGGATCCAGTAGCACAGATACGCAGTATTTT. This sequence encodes CASSLIGSSSTDTQYF.

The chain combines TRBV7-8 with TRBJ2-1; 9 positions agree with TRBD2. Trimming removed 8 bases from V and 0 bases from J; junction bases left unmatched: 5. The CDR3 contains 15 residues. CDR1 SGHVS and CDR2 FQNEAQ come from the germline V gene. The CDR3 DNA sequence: TGTGCCAGCTCCAGCGGGGGGAGCTCCTACAATGAGCAGTTCTTC. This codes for CASSSGGSSYNEQFF.

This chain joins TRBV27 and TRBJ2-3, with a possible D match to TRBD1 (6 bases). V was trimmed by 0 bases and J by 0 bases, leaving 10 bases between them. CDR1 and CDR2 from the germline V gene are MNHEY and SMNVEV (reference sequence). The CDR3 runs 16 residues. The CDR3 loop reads CASSLSAGASTDTQYF. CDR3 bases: TGTGCCAGCAGTTTATCCGCAGGGGCCAGCACAGATACGCAGTATTTT.

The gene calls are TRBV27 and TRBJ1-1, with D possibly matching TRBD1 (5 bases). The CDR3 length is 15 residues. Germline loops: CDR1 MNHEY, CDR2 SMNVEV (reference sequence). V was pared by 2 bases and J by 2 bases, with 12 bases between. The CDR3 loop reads CASSLTPGPNTEAFF. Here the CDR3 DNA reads TGTGCCAGCAGTTTAACTCCGGGACCCAACACTGAAGCTTTCTTT.

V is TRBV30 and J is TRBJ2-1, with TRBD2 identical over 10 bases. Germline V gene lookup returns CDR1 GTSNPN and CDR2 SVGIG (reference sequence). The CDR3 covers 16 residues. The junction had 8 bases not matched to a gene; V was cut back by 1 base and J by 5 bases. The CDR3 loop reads CAWSDPLAGWNNEQFF. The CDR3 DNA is TGTGCCTGGAGTGACCCACTAGCGGGATGGAACAATGAGCAGTTCTTC. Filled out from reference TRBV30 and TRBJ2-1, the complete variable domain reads SQTIHQWPATLVQPVGSPLSLECTVEGTSNPNLYWYRQAAGRGLQLLFYSVGIGQISSEVPQNLSASRPQDRQFILSSKKLLLSDSGFYLCAWSDPLAGWNNEQFFGPGTRLTVL.

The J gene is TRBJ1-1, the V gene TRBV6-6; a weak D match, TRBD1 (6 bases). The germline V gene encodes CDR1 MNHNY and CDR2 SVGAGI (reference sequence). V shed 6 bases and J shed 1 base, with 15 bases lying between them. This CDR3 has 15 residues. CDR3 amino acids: CASSPTRGGNTEAFF. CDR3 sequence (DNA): TGTGCCAGCAGCCCTACCAGGGGCGGGAACACTGAAGCTTTCTTT.

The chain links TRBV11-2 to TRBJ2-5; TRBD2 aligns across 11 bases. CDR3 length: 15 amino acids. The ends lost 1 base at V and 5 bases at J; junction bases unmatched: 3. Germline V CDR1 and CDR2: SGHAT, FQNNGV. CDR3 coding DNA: TGTGCCAGCAGCTTAGCTAGCGGGAGGTTTGAGACCCAGTACTTC. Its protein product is CASSLASGRFETQYF.

The CDR3 reads CASSPLIRDTDTQYF. DNA for the CDR3: TGCGCCAGCAGCCCCTTAATCCGGGACACAGATACGCAGTATTTT. The genes are TRBV5-1 and TRBJ2-3; D perhaps matches TRBD2 (5 bases). Trimming pared 4 bases from V and 2 bases from J, leaving 14 bases between. Germline CDR1 reads SGHRS; CDR2 reads YFSETQ. The CDR3 is 15 residues long. Full variable domain (rest looked up from reference TRBV5-1 and TRBJ2-3): KAGVTQTPRYLIKTRGQQVTLSCSPISGHRSVSWYQQTPGQGLQFLFEYFSETQRNKGNFPGRFSGRQFSNSRSEMNVSTLELGDSALYLCASSPLIRDTDTQYFGPGTRLTVL.

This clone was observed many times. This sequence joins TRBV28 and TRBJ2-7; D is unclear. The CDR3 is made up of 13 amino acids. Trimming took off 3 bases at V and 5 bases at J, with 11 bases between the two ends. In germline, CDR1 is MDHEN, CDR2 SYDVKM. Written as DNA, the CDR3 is TGTGCCAGCAGTTTTCTGTCGGGTGACGAGCAGTACTTC. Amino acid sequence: CASSFLSGDEQYF.

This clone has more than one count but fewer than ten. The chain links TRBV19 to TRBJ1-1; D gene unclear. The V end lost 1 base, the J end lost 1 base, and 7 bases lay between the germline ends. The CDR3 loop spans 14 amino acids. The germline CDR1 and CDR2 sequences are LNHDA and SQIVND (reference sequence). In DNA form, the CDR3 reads TGTGCCAGTAGTATAGGGGGAACGAACACTGAAGCTTTCTTT. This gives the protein CASSIGGTNTEAFF.

The chain's CDR3 is CASSATRLAGGITDTQYF. For the CDR3, the DNA is TGTGCCAGCAGTGCCACCCGGCTAGCGGGAGGGATCACAGATACGCAGTATTTT. The V gene is TRBV6-1, the J gene TRBJ2-3; 12 bases agree with TRBD2. In germline, CDR1 is MNHNS, CDR2 SASEGT. This CDR3 has 18 amino acids. V shed 4 bases and J 2 bases; nucleotides not matched to a gene: 10.

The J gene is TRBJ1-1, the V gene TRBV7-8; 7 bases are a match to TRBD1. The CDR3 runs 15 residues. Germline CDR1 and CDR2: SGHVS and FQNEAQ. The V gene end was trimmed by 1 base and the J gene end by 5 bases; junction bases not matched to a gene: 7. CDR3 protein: CASSLDGRGYTEAFF. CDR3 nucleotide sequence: TGTGCCAGCAGCTTAGACGGCAGGGGGTATACTGAAGCTTTCTTT.

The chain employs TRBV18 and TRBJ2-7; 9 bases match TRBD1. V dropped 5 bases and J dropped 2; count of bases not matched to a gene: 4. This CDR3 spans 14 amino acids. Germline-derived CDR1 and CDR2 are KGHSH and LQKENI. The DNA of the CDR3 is TGTGCCAGCTCAGCGGGACAGGGTGCCTACGAGCAGTACTTC. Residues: CASSAGQGAYEQYF.

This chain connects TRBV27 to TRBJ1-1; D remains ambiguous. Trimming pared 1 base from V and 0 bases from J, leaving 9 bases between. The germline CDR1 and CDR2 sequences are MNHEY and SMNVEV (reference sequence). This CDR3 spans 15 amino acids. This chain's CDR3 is CASSLWSSMNTEAFF. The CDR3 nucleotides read TGTGCCAGCAGTTTATGGTCCTCCATGAACACTGAAGCTTTCTTT.

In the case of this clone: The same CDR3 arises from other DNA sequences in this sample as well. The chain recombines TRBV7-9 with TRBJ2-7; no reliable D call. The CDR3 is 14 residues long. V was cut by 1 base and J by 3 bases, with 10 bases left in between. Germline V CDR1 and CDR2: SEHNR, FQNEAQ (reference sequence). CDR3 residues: CASSLGTSDYEQYF. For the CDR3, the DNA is TGTGCCAGCAGCTTAGGGACGTCCGACTACGAGCAGTACTTC.

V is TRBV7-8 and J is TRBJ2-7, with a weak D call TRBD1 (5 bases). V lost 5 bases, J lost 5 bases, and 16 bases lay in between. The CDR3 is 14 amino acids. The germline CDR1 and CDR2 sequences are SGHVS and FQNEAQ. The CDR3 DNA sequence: TGTGCCAGCAGCCTCCAGGGTCCCGGCCACGAGCAGTACTTC. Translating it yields CASSLQGPGHEQYF. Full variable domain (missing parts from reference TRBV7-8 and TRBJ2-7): GAGVSQSPRYKVAKRGQDVALRCDPISGHVSLFWYQQALGQGPEFLTYFQNEAQLDKSGLPSDRFFAERPEGSVSTLKIQRTQQEDSAVYLCASSLQGPGHEQYFGPGTRLTVT.

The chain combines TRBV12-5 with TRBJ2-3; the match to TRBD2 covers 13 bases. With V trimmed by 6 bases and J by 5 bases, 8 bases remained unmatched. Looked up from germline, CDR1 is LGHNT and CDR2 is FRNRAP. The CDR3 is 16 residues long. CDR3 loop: CASGPGLAGVGDTQYF. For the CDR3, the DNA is TGTGCTAGTGGCCCCGGACTAGCGGGAGTCGGAGATACGCAGTATTTT.

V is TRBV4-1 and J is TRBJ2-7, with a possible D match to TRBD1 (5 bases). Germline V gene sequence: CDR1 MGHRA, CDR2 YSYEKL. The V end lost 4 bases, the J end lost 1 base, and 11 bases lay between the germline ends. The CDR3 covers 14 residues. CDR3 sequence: CASSPKGISYEQYF. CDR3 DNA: TGCGCCAGCAGCCCTAAGGGGATTTCCTACGAGCAGTACTTC.